This T cell receptor (beta chain) was identified in a study of regulatory dendritic cells for organ transplantation. In the study overall: Day 6 dendritic cell cultures were stimulated with LPS. Study conclusions and caveats: Naive CD4+ and CD8+ repertoires were highly diverse; memory CD8+ was most oligoclonal.

With regard to this clone: The target antigen is unknown.

Sorted T cells were CFSE-labeled and cultured four to five days with allogeneic regulatory or mature dendritic cells at 1:10. The assay was immunoSEQ multiplex PCR, and TCRdb's table has in-frame clones only and misses some. The table shows about 21,000 clones, with roughly 85% occurring only once. The clonotype comes from a human donor in good health. What was sequenced was naive CD4+ T cells from blood cultured with regulatory dendritic cells. Stated subset: CD45RA+ naive T cells.

The CDR3 loop reads CASSLRSGAPSYEQYF. Written as DNA, the CDR3 is TGCGCCAGCAGCTTGCGCTCCGGTGCGCCTTCATACGAGCAGTACTTC. The V gene is TRBV5-1, the J gene TRBJ2-7; D is unresolved. V was pared by 1 base and J by 4 bases, with 18 bases between. CDR1 and CDR2 (germline): SGHRS, YFSETQ. This CDR3 is 16 amino acids long. The full variable domain, completed using reference TRBV5-1 and TRBJ2-7, is KAGVTQTPRYLIKTRGQQVTLSCSPISGHRSVSWYQQTPGQGLQFLFEYFSETQRNKGNFPGRFSGRQFSNSRSEMNVSTLELGDSALYLCASSLRSGAPSYEQYFGPGTRLTVT.